One sample yielded the 17 T cell receptor beta chains listed below, sequenced in a study of cytomegalovirus exposure and HLA in healthy donors. PCR involved 60 Vbeta and 13 Jbeta primers. The table came from immunoSEQ multiplex PCR; TCRdb's copy has only in-frame clones and leaves some out. The data show some 150,000 clones, about 60% seen once. Sequenced: PBMCs. The source of these receptors is a woman aged 55-75 years in good health and CMV-seropositive.

This clone was detected a few times. CDR3 DNA sequence: TGTGCCAGTTCTCTACTAGGCGAGACCCAGTACTTC. Protein sequence: CASSLLGETQYF. V and J are TRBV19 and TRBJ2-5, with TRBD2 as a possible D gene (5 bases). The CDR3 sequence is 12 residues long. The germline V and J ends were trimmed by 8 bases and 5 bases, with 12 bases remaining between them. CDR1 is LNHDA and CDR2 is SQIVND in the germline V gene (reference sequence).

The J gene is TRBJ2-1, the V gene TRBV19, with TRBD1 as a possible D gene (5 bases). Per germline, CDR1 LNHDA and CDR2 SQIVND (reference sequence). The V gene lost 7 bases and the J gene lost 0 bases, with 16 bases spanning the gap. This CDR3 region has 16 residues. The CDR3: CASTPVARGSYNEQFF. As DNA, the CDR3 is TGTGCCAGTACTCCCGTAGCAAGGGGCTCCTACAATGAGCAGTTCTTC.

The chain has TRBV4-3 and TRBJ1-4; D possibly corresponds to TRBD1 (5 bases). Germline V gene lookup returns CDR1 LGHNA and CDR2 YSLEER. Trimming shortened V by 0 bases and J by 1 base, and 6 bases separated the two germline ends. The CDR3 covers 15 residues. The CDR3 reads CASSQDRETNEKLFF. The CDR3 coding sequence is TGCGCCAGCAGCCAAGACAGGGAAACTAATGAAAAACTGTTTTTT.

This chain uses TRBV9 with TRBJ2-3, with 7 positions matching TRBD2. V shed 0 bases and J 6 bases; nucleotides not matched to a gene: 4. The CDR3 extends over 14 amino acids. The germline V gene encodes CDR1 SGDLS and CDR2 YYNGEE. The CDR3 DNA reads TGTGCCAGCAGCGTAGGGGGGGGAGCGGATACGCAGTATTTT. Encoded protein: CASSVGGGADTQYF.

The V call is TRBV27, the J call TRBJ2-2, with 9 bases aligning to TRBD2. Trimming took 1 base from V and 4 from J; bases not matched to a gene: 4. The CDR3 covers 16 residues. Germline lookup yields CDR1 MNHEY and CDR2 SMNVEV (reference sequence). The CDR3 protein is CASSLLAGASTGELFF. In nucleotides, the CDR3 is TGTGCCAGCAGTTTATTAGCGGGAGCGAGCACCGGGGAGCTGTTTTTT.

Only a few counts were recorded for this clone. J is TRBJ2-5 and V is TRBV14; 8 bases align to TRBD2. V shed 1 base, J shed 7 bases, and the junction held 8 bases outside the gene matches. CDR1 and CDR2 (germline): SGHDN, FVKESK. CDR3 size: 15 residues. The CDR3 sequence is CASSQGREGRGTQYF. CDR3 coding DNA: TGTGCCAGCAGCCAAGGACGGGAGGGCCGGGGGACCCAGTACTTC.

This clone was seen just once. The J gene is TRBJ2-7, the V gene TRBV7-8, with 7 bases that match TRBD2. Losses at the gene ends were 1 base for V and 7 bases for J; bases not matched to a gene: 10. CDR1 is SGHVS and CDR2 is FQNEAQ in the germline V gene. This CDR3 contains 15 residues. In DNA form, the CDR3 reads TGTGCCAGCAGCTTAGATCGGGGGGATCTCGGGGAGCAGTACTTC. Translation: CASSLDRGDLGEQYF.

The chain recombines TRBV5-1 with TRBJ2-1; TRBD1 agrees at 8 bases. The CDR3 runs to 14 residues. The germline CDR1 and CDR2 sequences are SGHRS and YFSETQ. Germline trimming cut 2 bases from V and 9 bases from J; bases unmatched to any gene: 7. The CDR3 sequence is CASSFGQGSTEQFF. The CDR3, as DNA: TGCGCCAGCAGCTTTGGACAGGGTTCAACTGAGCAGTTCTTC. Full variable domain (rest looked up from reference TRBV5-1 and TRBJ2-1): KAGVTQTPRYLIKTRGQQVTLSCSPISGHRSVSWYQQTPGQGLQFLFEYFSETQRNKGNFPGRFSGRQFSNSRSEMNVSTLELGDSALYLCASSFGQGSTEQFFGPGTRLTVL.

The gene calls are TRBV5-5 and TRBJ1-4, with 9 bases aligning to TRBD1. Germline V lookup: CDR1 SGHKS, CDR2 YYEKEE (reference sequence). The length of the CDR3 is 16 residues. V lost 0 bases, J lost 8 bases, and 8 bases stayed unmatched. The CDR3: CASSLDTGQGWEKLFF. The CDR3 DNA reads as TGTGCCAGCAGCTTGGACACGGGACAGGGCTGGGAAAAACTGTTTTTT.

The chain combines TRBV28 with TRBJ2-2; D uncertain. This CDR3 region has 16 residues. Per germline, CDR1 MDHEN and CDR2 SYDVKM. The V end lost 5 bases, the J end lost 4 bases, and 17 bases lay between the germline ends. The CDR3 reads CASSPPLNSRTGELFF. The DNA of the CDR3 is TGTGCCAGCAGTCCCCCCCTTAACAGTCGCACCGGGGAGCTGTTTTTT.

This clone was seen once. The V call is TRBV9, the J call TRBJ2-3; 8 bases fit TRBD2. The CDR3 contains 17 residues. The V segment lost 0 bases and the J segment 6 bases; nucleotides outside the gene matches: 12. Germline-derived CDR1 and CDR2 are SGDLS and YYNGEE. CDR3: CASSVGGIAGSWDTQYF. The CDR3 DNA reads TGTGCCAGCAGCGTAGGAGGAATAGCGGGATCATGGGATACGCAGTATTTT.

The chain links TRBV6-5 to TRBJ1-1; maybe TRBD1 (5 bases). The CDR3 runs 14 residues. Germline CDR1 reads MNHEY; CDR2 reads SVGAGI. The ends were cut back, 5 bases at V and 6 bases at J, with 16 bases in the middle. The CDR3 loop reads CASSDLTDQPEAFF. The DNA of the CDR3 is TGTGCCAGCAGTGACTTGACAGATCAGCCTGAAGCTTTCTTT.

This rearrangement joins TRBV28 to TRBJ2-4; 9 nucleotides line up with TRBD1. V shed 2 bases, J shed 3 bases, and the junction held 14 bases outside the gene matches. Germline CDR1 is MDHEN and CDR2 is SYDVKM. The CDR3 totals 19 residues. Written as DNA, the CDR3 is TGTGCCAGCAGTTTAACAGGGGGCGGGTGGATTGAGAACAAAAACATTCAGTACTTC. This gives the protein CASSLTGGGWIENKNIQYF.

The chain is built from TRBV28 and TRBJ1-1; no clear D gene. CDR3 length equals 11 residues. Germline assignment: CDR1 MDHEN and CDR2 SYDVKM. Trimming pared 5 bases from V and 4 bases from J, leaving 5 bases between. The CDR3 loop reads CASSVVTEAFF. The DNA of the CDR3 is TGTGCCAGCAGTGTAGTCACTGAAGCTTTCTTT.

This rearrangement joins TRBV9 to TRBJ2-3; TRBD2 aligns across 11 bases. V shed 2 bases, J shed 0 bases, and the junction held 2 bases outside the gene matches. The CDR3 totals 16 residues. Germline V gene lookup returns CDR1 SGDLS and CDR2 YYNGEE. The CDR3 sequence is CASSVRLAGSTDTQYF. DNA of the CDR3: TGTGCCAGCAGCGTTAGACTAGCGGGAAGCACAGATACGCAGTATTTT.

This clone came up a few times. The chain has TRBV28 and TRBJ2-5; 10 nucleotides agree with TRBD2. Looked up from germline, CDR1 is MDHEN and CDR2 is SYDVKM. The CDR3 is 16 amino acids. Losses at the gene ends were 3 bases for V and 5 bases for J; bases not matched to a gene: 9. The CDR3 sequence: CASSFLLAGFRETQYF. DNA of the CDR3: TGTGCCAGCAGTTTTCTACTAGCGGGATTCCGGGAGACCCAGTACTTC.

CDR3 nucleotide sequence: TGTGCCTGGAGTGTAGGGCAGGGGATGGCTGTAGACACCGGGGAGCTGTTTTTT. As protein: CAWSVGQGMAVDTGELFF. The chain is built from TRBV30 and TRBJ2-2, with D perhaps TRBD1 (6 bases). CDR1 is GTSNPN and CDR2 is SVGIG in the germline V gene (reference sequence). This CDR3 is 18 amino acids long. Trimming removed 0 bases from V and 3 bases from J, with 20 bases in between.